This T cell receptor (beta chain) is drawn from a study of cytomegalovirus exposure and HLA in healthy donors. This CDR3 has 13 amino acids. CDR1 and CDR2 (germline): LNHDA, SQIVND (reference sequence). V was trimmed by 3 bases and J by 4 bases, leaving 6 bases between them. The PCR had 60 Vbeta and 13 Jbeta primers. The repertoire was sequenced with immunoSEQ multiplex PCR; TCRdb's copy has only in-frame clones and lacks some. The table lists 250,000 to 300,000 clones, 84% of them singletons. Regarding donors, all were healthy bone marrow donors. The sequencing sample was made of PBMCs. The chain has TRBV19 and TRBJ2-2, with D tentatively TRBD1 (5 bases). The receptor comes from a woman aged 40 to 50 in good health and CMV-seropositive. DNA of the CDR3: TGTGCCAGTAGTATCCAGGGCACCGGGGAGCTGTTTTTT. Translation: CASSIQGTGELFF.